These 31 T cell receptor beta chains came from one sample sequenced in a study of T-cell memory formation after mild COVID-19. TCRdb independently ran MiXCR on the 5' RACE reads; one entry per CDR3 protein. The sample contains roughly 340,000 distinct CDR3 sequences, more than 15% of which appear only once. Sequencing was performed on PBMCs or a T cell subset sorted from them (not recorded which). The receptors shown here come from a man aged 18 to 29 who had mild COVID-19 (a few samples of this study predate the infection). Cell type and time point are not known.

The rearrangement joins TRBV5-1 to TRBJ1-2, with TRBD1 as a possible D gene (5 bases). This CDR3 region has 16 residues. The germline gives CDR1 SGHRS, CDR2 YFSETQ. Between the trimmed V and J ends, which lost 2 bases and 5 bases, there was a span of 19 bases. CDR3: CASSFLPGRDGYGYTF. Here the CDR3 DNA reads TGCGCCAGCAGCTTCTTACCCGGCAGGGACGGGTATGGCTACACCTTC.

The rearrangement uses TRBV25-1 and TRBJ2-5, with D unclear. The length of the CDR3 is 14 residues. V lost 2 bases and J 0 bases, leaving 7 bases between the germline ends. Germline CDR1 and CDR2: MGHDK and SYGVNS. CDR3 DNA sequence: TGTGCCAGCAGTGAAAGGCTGTACCAAGAGACCCAGTACTTC. This gives the protein CASSERLYQETQYF.

This clonotype was found a few times. The chain joins TRBV7-2 to TRBJ2-7, with unresolved D. This CDR3 is built from 13 residues. Trimming pared 3 bases from V and 2 bases from J, leaving 8 bases between. Germline V gene sequence: CDR1 SGHTA, CDR2 FQGNSA. CDR3 DNA sequence: TGTGCCAGCAGCTTTTCCCCCGCCTACGAGCAGTACGTC. Its translation: CASSFSPAYEQYV.

This clonotype was picked up a small number of times. This chain uses TRBV6-6 with TRBJ1-4; possibly TRBD1 for D (6 bases). The CDR3 covers 13 residues. Germline V CDR1 and CDR2: MNHNY, SVGAGI (reference sequence). Between the trimmed V and J ends, which lost 6 bases and 3 bases, there was a span of 8 bases. CDR3 sequence (DNA): TGTGCCAGCAGCCAGGGGTCTAATGAAAAACTGTTTTTT. It specifies CASSQGSNEKLFF.

The chain is built from TRBV9 and TRBJ1-3, with D unresolved. Germline lookup yields CDR1 SGDLS and CDR2 YYNGEE. The V end lost 2 bases, the J end lost 0 bases, and 12 bases lay between the germline ends. The CDR3 loop spans 16 amino acids. The CDR3 sequence is CASSVRGRISGNTIYF. The CDR3 DNA follows: TGTGCCAGCAGCGTCCGCGGACGGATCTCTGGAAACACCATATATTTT.

The chain combines TRBV23-1 with TRBJ2-1, with D hard to call. TRBV23-1 is an open reading frame whose function is uncertain. The V end was cut by 4 bases, the J end by 15 bases, with 13 bases between. There are 11 residues in the CDR3. CDR3 DNA: TGCGCCAGCAGTCTGAAGGACCGGAGGTTCTTC. Protein sequence: CASSLKDRRFF.

This clonotype was seen at least ten times. V usage is TRBV4-3 and J usage is TRBJ2-4, with D perhaps matching TRBD2 (6 bases). Germline V gene data show CDR1 as LGHNA and CDR2 as YSLEER. Trimming cost V 4 bases and J 0 bases, with 7 bases left between them. CDR3 length: 14 residues. Here the CDR3 reads CASSPGLAKNIQYF. In DNA form, the CDR3 reads TGCGCCAGCAGCCCGGGACTAGCCAAAAACATTCAGTACTTC.

The rearrangement joins TRBV12-3 or TRBV12-4 to TRBJ2-7; 10 bases are a match to TRBD1. The V segment lost 5 bases and the J segment 5 bases; nucleotides outside the gene matches: 9. CDR3 size: 15 residues. CDR3 residues: CASSLRTGGEDEQYV. The CDR3 DNA sequence: TGTGCCAGCAGTCTGAGGACAGGGGGTGAGGACGAGCAGTACGTC.

This clonotype was counted between two and nine times. The chain joins TRBV11-2 to TRBJ2-5; D unresolved. The CDR3 loop spans 17 amino acids. CDR1 SGHAT and CDR2 FQNNGV come from the germline V gene. V gave up 1 base and J gave up 0 bases, with 15 bases separating them. CDR3 region: CASSLGAQPQYQETQYF. The CDR3, as DNA: TGTGCCAGCAGCTTAGGAGCCCAGCCCCAGTACCAAGAGACCCAGTACTTC.

The chain has TRBV10-1 and TRBJ2-7, with 7 bases that match TRBD2. The CDR3 is 15 residues long. J lost 1 base, V lost 6 bases, and 9 bases had no gene match. CDR1 WNHNN and CDR2 SYGVQD come from the germline V gene (reference sequence). Here the CDR3 DNA reads TGCGCCAGCAGCCTTAAGCGGGGCCTTTCCTACGAGCAGTACTTC. Its protein product is CASSLKRGLSYEQYF.

The chain joins TRBV13 to TRBJ2-3; D is perhaps TRBD1 or TRBD2 (5 bases each). This CDR3 is 15 amino acids long. Germline CDR1 PRHDT, CDR2 FYEKMQ (reference sequence). Trimming removed 0 bases at V and 4 bases at J, with 11 bases between. The CDR3 spells CASSLGGESPDTQYF. Written as DNA, the CDR3 is TGTGCCAGCAGCTTAGGGGGGGAGTCCCCAGATACGCAGTATTTT.

This clonotype has just a few counts. The CDR3 loop is CASSLAGGPNFNEQFF. The DNA of the CDR3 is TGTGCCAGCAGCTTAGCGGGGGGGCCTAATTTCAATGAGCAGTTCTTC. The chain joins TRBV7-9 to TRBJ2-1, with a possible D match to TRBD2 (7 bases). V was trimmed by 0 bases and J by 6 bases, leaving 15 bases between them. CDR3 length: 16 residues. Germline-derived CDR1 and CDR2 are SEHNR and FQNEAQ (reference sequence).

This clonotype was counted at least ten times. The chain has TRBV6-5 and TRBJ2-5, with TRBD1 as a possible D gene (5 bases). Germline CDR1 is MNHEY and CDR2 is SVGAGI. The CDR3 is 15 residues long. V was trimmed by 5 bases and J by 11 bases, leaving 24 bases between them. The chain's CDR3 is CASSPVIAPTEPQYF. For the CDR3, the DNA is TGTGCCAGCAGTCCAGTTATCGCCCCGACAGAGCCTCAGTACTTC.

This clonotype has only one observation. The rearrangement joins TRBV6-1 to TRBJ1-1; TRBD1 might be the D (5 bases). The V end was cut by 7 bases, the J end by 6 bases, with 27 bases between. Germline V gene lookup returns CDR1 MNHNS and CDR2 SASEGT. The CDR3 is 17 residues long. DNA of the CDR3: TGTGCCAGCATTCTAGCCCCGGGACCCCAGGACTCCCCTGAAGCTTTCTTT. Its translation: CASILAPGPQDSPEAFF.

This clonotype was counted between two and nine times. V is TRBV4-1 and J is TRBJ2-7; D unresolved. The V gene lost 0 bases and the J gene lost 4 bases, with 10 bases spanning the gap. Per the germline V gene, CDR1 is MGHRA and CDR2 is YSYEKL. CDR3 length: 14 residues. The CDR3 loop is CASSQESWGYEQYV. The CDR3 coding sequence is TGCGCCAGCAGCCAAGAAAGCTGGGGATACGAGCAGTACGTC.

The chain is built from TRBV11-2 and TRBJ2-5; the D gene is possibly TRBD2 (5 bases). Trimming removed 5 bases from V and 3 bases from J, with 13 bases in between. Germline V lookup: CDR1 SGHAT, CDR2 FQNNGV. The CDR3 spans 14 residues. The CDR3 sequence is CASSAGLNKETQYF. Written as DNA, the CDR3 is TGTGCCAGCAGCGCAGGACTGAATAAAGAGACCCAGTACTTC.

The chain links TRBV5-1 to TRBJ1-1, with D unresolved. This CDR3 comprises 14 residues. With 0 bases removed from V and 3 bases from J, the gap between germline ends came to 9 bases. Germline loops: CDR1 SGHRS, CDR2 YFSETQ. This CDR3 is CASSLVGLHTEAFF. The CDR3 nucleotides are TGCGCCAGCAGCTTGGTCGGGCTTCACACTGAAGCTTTCTTT.

V and J are TRBV20-1 and TRBJ2-7; TRBD2 matches 10 bases. Trimming removed 6 bases from V and 4 bases from J; junction bases left unmatched: 12. Germline V lookup: CDR1 DFQATT, CDR2 SNEGSKA (reference sequence). This CDR3 is built from 15 residues. This CDR3 is CSARQFDSGGYEQYF. The CDR3 DNA follows: TGCAGTGCACGCCAGTTTGATAGCGGGGGGTACGAGCAGTACTTC.

This chain uses TRBV12-3 or TRBV12-4 with TRBJ1-2; possibly TRBD1 for D (5 bases). The CDR3 is 13 amino acids. V lost 6 bases and J 2 bases, leaving 10 bases between the germline ends. The CDR3: CASRGDSNYGYTF. The CDR3 bases are TGTGCCAGCAGGGGCGACAGCAACTATGGCTACACCTTC.

The V and J genes are TRBV25-1 and TRBJ1-4, with D possibly being TRBD1 (6 bases). The V gene's germline CDR1 is MGHDK and CDR2 SYGVNS. The CDR3 is 15 amino acids. Between the trimmed V and J ends, which lost 4 bases and 5 bases, there was a span of 14 bases. DNA of the CDR3: TGTGCCAGCAGTGTCAGACAGGCCTTCAATGAAAAACTGTTTTTT. It translates to CASSVRQAFNEKLFF.

The chain carries TRBV20-1 and TRBJ2-3; 8 bases are a match to TRBD2. V was pared by 0 bases and J by 2 bases, with 4 bases of the junction left unmatched. Germline loops: CDR1 DFQATT, CDR2 SNEGSKA (reference sequence). The CDR3 loop spans 15 amino acids. The CDR3 DNA follows: TGCAGTGCTAGAGATCCGGGGGGGGTCACAGATACGCAGTATTTT. Protein sequence: CSARDPGGVTDTQYF.

This chain uses TRBV18 with TRBJ2-7; D unclear. The V end lost 3 bases, the J end lost 4 bases, and 7 bases lay between the germline ends. The germline V gene has CDR1 KGHSH and CDR2 LQKENI. The CDR3 is made up of 12 amino acids. CDR3 DNA: TGTGCCAGCTCACCTTCAGAGTACGAGCAGTACTTC. Amino acids: CASSPSEYEQYF.

Many counts were recorded for this clonotype. The gene calls are TRBV7-6 and TRBJ1-5, with 12 bases that match TRBD1. The trim removed 3 bases at V and 1 base at J, leaving 16 bases unmatched. This CDR3 contains 21 residues. Germline CDR1 reads SGHVS; CDR2 reads FNYEAQ. Here the CDR3 reads CASSFAARGQGALESNQPQHF. CDR3 DNA: TGTGCCAGCAGCTTTGCGGCTCGGGGACAGGGGGCTCTTGAAAGCAATCAGCCCCAGCATTTT.

The V and J genes are TRBV20-1 and TRBJ2-2; 11 bases fit TRBD2. CDR1 and CDR2 (germline): DFQATT, SNEGSKA (reference sequence). This CDR3 is built from 15 residues. Unmatched junction bases numbered 3, after V lost 6 bases and J lost 0 bases. The CDR3 sequence is CSAVAGGANTGELFF. CDR3 nucleotides: TGCAGTGCCGTAGCGGGGGGGGCGAACACCGGGGAGCTGTTTTTT.

There are a few counts of this clonotype. The chain recombines TRBV25-1 with TRBJ1-1; tentative D call: TRBD1 (5 bases). CDR1 is MGHDK and CDR2 is SYGVNS in the germline V gene. This CDR3 has 15 amino acids. V was clipped by 6 bases and J by 3 bases, with 17 bases between them. In nucleotides, the CDR3 is TGTGCCAGCAGGGGGCGGGGGGTTGAGGACACTGAAGCTTTCTTT. Translated: CASRGRGVEDTEAFF.

The chain links TRBV11-1 to TRBJ2-1, with TRBD1 matching over 7 bases. J was trimmed by 0 bases and V by 4 bases; bases with no gene match: 12. The CDR3 is 18 residues long. CDR1 and CDR2 (germline): SGHAT, FQDESV (reference sequence). The DNA for the CDR3 is TGTGCCAGCAGCTCTAGGGGGCGTGCGGAGAGCTCCTACAATGAGCAGTTCTTC. Translating it yields CASSSRGRAESSYNEQFF.

This clonotype was detected a few times. The V call is TRBV6-2 or TRBV6-3, the J call TRBJ2-5; 8 nucleotides match TRBD1. Germline CDR1 is MNHEY and CDR2 is SVGEGT. The length of the CDR3 is 14 residues. V gave up 4 bases and J gave up 4 bases; unmatched junction bases: 5. CDR3: CASSSTGEPETQYF. The CDR3 DNA reads as TGTGCCAGCAGTTCGACAGGGGAACCAGAGACCCAGTACTTC.

This clonotype was found a few times. The chain combines TRBV7-9 with TRBJ1-5; unclear D gene. The CDR3 length is 13 residues. Germline CDR1 and CDR2: SEHNR and FQNEAQ (reference sequence). V lost 1 base, J lost 9 bases, and 10 bases lay in between. The CDR3 nucleotides are TGTGCCAGCAGCTTAGGGCCTGAGTGGCCCCAGCATTTT. This sequence encodes CASSLGPEWPQHF. Together with reference TRBV7-9 and TRBJ1-5, the CDR3 gives the full variable domain: DTGVSQNPRHKITKRGQNVTFRCDPISEHNRLYWYRQTLGQGPEFLTYFQNEAQLEKSRLLSDRFSAERPKGSFSTLEIQRTEQGDSAMYLCASSLGPEWPQHFGDGTRLSIL.

Ten or more counts support this clonotype. V is TRBV5-1 and J is TRBJ2-2; a possible D gene is TRBD1 (5 bases). CDR3 size: 15 residues. Germline values: CDR1 SGHRS, CDR2 YFSETQ. Trimming shortened V by 0 bases and J by 3 bases, and 9 bases separated the two germline ends. The DNA of the CDR3 is TGCGCCAGCAGCTTGGGTCAGGGTGACACCGGGGAGCTGTTTTTT. Residues: CASSLGQGDTGELFF.

In its sample, this clonotype was seen many times. V is TRBV19 and J is TRBJ2-3; a weak D match, TRBD2 (5 bases). Germline CDR1 is LNHDA and CDR2 is SQIVND (reference sequence). The CDR3 extends over 16 amino acids. Trimming left V 5 bases short and J 1 base short, with 16 bases between. CDR3 loop: CASSWGRLAGTDTQYF. The CDR3 DNA follows: TGTGCCAGTAGTTGGGGTCGTCTAGCTGGCACAGATACGCAGTATTTT.

V is TRBV29-1 and J is TRBJ1-1; D is perhaps TRBD1 (6 bases). V was pared by 7 bases and J by 4 bases, with 19 bases between. The CDR3 consists of 14 residues. Germline CDR1 and CDR2: SQVTM and ANQGSEA. CDR3 in amino acids: CSAAAPTGFTEAFF. The CDR3 DNA follows: TGCAGCGCTGCAGCCCCGACAGGTTTCACTGAAGCTTTCTTT.